A single sample is the source of the 19 T cell receptor beta chains below, sequenced in a study of a mutant IDH1 vaccine in newly diagnosed glioma. The protocol was immunoSEQ multiplex PCR, while the TCRdb copy is restricted to in-frame clones and leaves out a portion. The sample consists of around 31,000 clones, more than 75% of them appearing once. These receptors lack a known antigen. Described time point: week 35, safety follow-up. Doses comprised 300 ug of mutant IDH1 20-mer peptide each, plus topical imiquimod. Sequencing was performed on PBMCs, taken from a glioma patient whose treatment included an IDH1 peptide vaccine. The receptors come from a woman between 40 and 55 years old with glioma.

V and J are TRBV6-5 and TRBJ1-6; TRBD1 matches 7 bases. CDR3 size: 15 residues. The V and J ends lost 6 bases and 6 bases, in that order; junction bases with no gene match: 8. In germline, CDR1 is MNHEY, CDR2 SVGAGI. The DNA for the CDR3 is TGTGCCAGCAGGTTTGGGACAGCCAGTAATTCACCCCTCCACTTT. Protein: CASRFGTASNSPLHF.

This chain links TRBV7-9 with TRBJ2-3; tentative D call: TRBD1 (6 bases). CDR3 length: 15 amino acids. V gave up 6 bases and J gave up 6 bases, with 19 bases separating them. Looked up from germline, CDR1 is SEHNR and CDR2 is FQNEAQ (reference sequence). The CDR3 sequence is CASRLPDRFGDTQYF. The CDR3 coding sequence is TGTGCCAGCAGATTACCAGACAGGTTCGGGGATACGCAGTATTTT.

CDR3 sequence (DNA): TGTGCCAGCAGCAACAGCGGGGGGGCAGGGGGAGATACGCAGTATTTT. The encoded protein is CASSNSGGAGGDTQYF. This chain links TRBV2 with TRBJ2-3; the match to TRBD2 covers 10 bases. From germline, CDR1 is SNHLY and CDR2 FYNNEI. Unmatched junction bases numbered 11, after V lost 6 bases and J lost 5 bases. This CDR3 has 16 amino acids.

This chain uses TRBV29-1 with TRBJ2-1; the D call may be TRBD1 or TRBD2 (5 bases each). The V end lost 7 bases, the J end lost 10 bases, and 20 bases lay between the germline ends. Germline V gene data show CDR1 as SQVTM and CDR2 as ANQGSEA. This CDR3 is 13 amino acids long. CDR3 sequence: CSARDGPSNEQFF. Written as DNA, the CDR3 is TGCAGCGCCCGGGACGGCCCTTCCAACGAGCAGTTCTTC.

In its sample, this clone was seen a few times. The rearrangement uses TRBV5-1 and TRBJ1-2; D gene ambiguous. The CDR3 has 14 residues. Germline V gene lookup returns CDR1 SGHRS and CDR2 YFSETQ. Deletions cut 0 bases from V and 2 bases from J, with 8 bases between. This CDR3 reads CASSLVVGNYGYTF. The CDR3 DNA reads TGCGCCAGCAGCTTGGTAGTAGGAAACTATGGCTACACCTTC.

This clone was detected only once. The genes are TRBV4-1 and TRBJ2-7; a weak D match, TRBD1 (6 bases). V gave up 1 base and J gave up 3 bases, with 13 bases separating them. The CDR3 totals 15 residues. The germline V gene encodes CDR1 MGHRA and CDR2 YSYEKL. Here the CDR3 reads CASSQVTGSVYEQYF. CDR3 DNA sequence: TGCGCCAGCAGCCAAGTGACAGGAAGTGTCTACGAGCAGTACTTC.

This clone was picked up a small number of times. CDR3 protein: CASSAQSGGYNEQFF. In DNA form, the CDR3 reads TGTGCCAGCAGCGCCCAGAGCGGGGGCTACAATGAGCAGTTCTTC. This chain joins TRBV9 and TRBJ2-1, with TRBD2 matching 8 bases. V shed 3 bases, J shed 3 bases, and the junction held 5 bases outside the gene matches. The germline V gene has CDR1 SGDLS and CDR2 YYNGEE. The CDR3 is made up of 15 amino acids.

A single count supports this clone. CDR3 in DNA: TGTGCCTGGAGTGTACGAGAAACTGGGGCCAACGTCCTGACTTTC. Translating gives CAWSVRETGANVLTF. V gene TRBV30 combines with J gene TRBJ2-6; the D is unclear. The V gene lost 0 bases and the J gene lost 2 bases, with 8 bases spanning the gap. The germline V gene has CDR1 GTSNPN and CDR2 SVGIG (reference sequence). The CDR3 is 15 residues long.

The rearrangement uses TRBV7-9 and TRBJ1-2; D gene uncertain. The V and J ends lost 5 bases and 7 bases respectively, with 11 bases between them. The germline V gene has CDR1 SEHNR and CDR2 FQNEAQ (reference sequence). The CDR3 runs 12 residues. The CDR3 region is CASSPDRGGYTF. The CDR3 coding sequence is TGTGCCAGCAGCCCCGACCGGGGTGGCTACACCTTC.

This clone was seen only a few times. The chain has TRBV7-9 and TRBJ2-7; D gene ambiguous. The V end lost 1 base, the J end lost 3 bases, and 10 bases lay between the germline ends. This CDR3 is 14 amino acids long. CDR1 and CDR2 from the germline V gene are SEHNR and FQNEAQ (reference sequence). CDR3 DNA: TGTGCCAGCAGCTTAGAAGGTGGCTTCTACGAGCAGTACTTC. It encodes CASSLEGGFYEQYF. Based on the CDR3 plus reference TRBV7-9 and TRBJ2-7, the full variable domain is DTGVSQNPRHKITKRGQNVTFRCDPISEHNRLYWYRQTLGQGPEFLTYFQNEAQLEKSRLLSDRFSAERPKGSFSTLEIQRTEQGDSAMYLCASSLEGGFYEQYFGPGTRLTVT.

In its sample, this clone was seen a few times. This chain joins TRBV9 and TRBJ1-2; TRBD1 matches 8 bases. Germline CDR1 SGDLS, CDR2 YYNGEE. The CDR3 contains 10 residues. The V segment lost 3 bases and the J segment 14 bases; nucleotides outside the gene matches: 3. This CDR3 is CASSGTGRTF. The CDR3 coding sequence is TGTGCCAGCAGCGGGACAGGGCGTACCTTC.

The rearrangement links TRBV2 to TRBJ1-2; 7 bases are shared with TRBD1. V lost 3 bases, J lost 8 bases, and 6 bases stayed unmatched. Germline V gene data show CDR1 as SNHLY and CDR2 as FYNNEI. There are 13 residues in the CDR3. DNA for the CDR3: TGTGCCAGCAGTGAGTATGGGGACAGCGGCTACACCTTC. Its protein product is CASSEYGDSGYTF.

This clone was counted once. The chain employs TRBV19 and TRBJ2-2, with D possibly TRBD1 on 6 matching bases. V was shortened by 10 bases and J by 1 base, with 10 bases between the two germline ends. This CDR3 has 13 amino acids. The germline V gene encodes CDR1 LNHDA and CDR2 SQIVND (reference sequence). Here the CDR3 DNA reads TGTGCCACGTGGACAGAGAACACCGGGGAGCTGTTTTTT. Amino acid sequence: CATWTENTGELFF.

The chain is built from TRBV2 and TRBJ1-3; D gene unclear. CDR3 length equals 15 residues. V gave up 6 bases and J gave up 0 bases, with 12 bases separating them. The germline V gene encodes CDR1 SNHLY and CDR2 FYNNEI. The CDR3 nucleotides are TGTGCCAGCAGCCCCCCGGGCTCCTCTGGAAACACCATATATTTT. Protein: CASSPPGSSGNTIYF. Full variable domain (missing parts from reference TRBV2 and TRBJ1-3): EPEVTQTPSHQVTQMGQEVILRCVPISNHLYFYWYRQILGQKVEFLVSFYNNEISEKSEIFDDQFSVERPDGSNFTLKIRSTKLEDSAMYFCASSPPGSSGNTIYFGEGSWLTVV.

The chain combines TRBV14 with TRBJ2-5; no reliable D call. The V end lost 0 bases, the J end lost 7 bases, and 15 bases lay between the germline ends. The V gene's germline CDR1 is SGHDN and CDR2 FVKESK. The length of the CDR3 is 15 residues. DNA for the CDR3: TGTGCCAGCAGCCAAGATAGCAGGCGGCCGGGGACCCAGTACTTC. Translating it yields CASSQDSRRPGTQYF.

The V gene is TRBV30, the J gene TRBJ2-7; 9 positions match TRBD2. V was pared by 3 bases and J by 1 base, with 7 bases of the junction left unmatched. The CDR3 covers 15 residues. CDR1 GTSNPN and CDR2 SVGIG come from the germline V gene (reference sequence). The CDR3 is CAWRVVSGGSYEQYF. The CDR3 DNA reads TGTGCCTGGAGGGTAGTGAGCGGGGGGTCCTACGAGCAGTACTTC.

This clone occurred once. The rearrangement joins TRBV19 to TRBJ1-1; D is possibly TRBD1 (6 bases). V dropped 2 bases and J dropped 1 base, with 14 bases sitting between them. This CDR3 has 16 residues. CDR1 is LNHDA, CDR2 SQIVND, per germline (reference sequence). The CDR3 DNA is TGTGCCAGTAGTATATGGGGGCAAGGCCGGAACACTGAAGCTTTCTTT. As protein: CASSIWGQGRNTEAFF. The entire variable domain, with the rest obtained from reference TRBV19 and TRBJ1-1, is as follows: DGGITQSPKYLFRKEGQNVTLSCEQNLNHDAMYWYRQDPGQGLRLIYYSQIVNDFQKGDIAEGYSVSREKKESFPLTVTSAQKNPTAFYLCASSIWGQGRNTEAFFGQGTRLTVV.

This clone is medium-sized in the sample. This chain connects TRBV14 to TRBJ1-6, with D unresolved. The CDR3 covers 15 residues. CDR1 is SGHDN and CDR2 is FVKESK in the germline V gene. Trimming removed 4 bases from V and 7 bases from J, with 14 bases in between. CDR3 residues: CASSLLMLGNSPLHF. Here the CDR3 DNA reads TGTGCCAGCAGCCTACTAATGTTGGGGAATTCACCCCTCCACTTT.

The chain has TRBV9 and TRBJ2-3; 11 positions agree with TRBD2. The CDR3 covers 15 residues. Germline trimming cut 2 bases from V and 5 bases from J; bases unmatched to any gene: 4. The germline V gene has CDR1 SGDLS and CDR2 YYNGEE. CDR3 DNA: TGTGCCAGCAGCGTTAGCGGGGGGGAATTAGATACGCAGTATTTT. As protein: CASSVSGGELDTQYF.